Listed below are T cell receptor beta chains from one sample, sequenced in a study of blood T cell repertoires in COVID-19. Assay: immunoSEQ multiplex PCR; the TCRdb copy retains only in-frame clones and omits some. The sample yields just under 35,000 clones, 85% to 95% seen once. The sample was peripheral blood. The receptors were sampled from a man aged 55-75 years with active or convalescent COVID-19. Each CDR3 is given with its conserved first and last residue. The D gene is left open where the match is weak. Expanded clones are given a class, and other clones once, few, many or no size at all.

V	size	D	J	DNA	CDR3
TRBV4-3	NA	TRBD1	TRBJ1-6	TGCGCCAGCAGCCAAGATGACAGGGATAATTCACCCCTCCACTTT	CASSQDDRDNSPLHF
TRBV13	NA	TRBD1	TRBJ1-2	TGTGCCAGCAGCTTGGGCGGACAGGGGGCGGGCTACACCTTC	CASSLGGQGAGYTF
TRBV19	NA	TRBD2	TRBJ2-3	TGTGCCAGTAATCGGGTCGTGGGGGGGACAGATACGCAGTATTTT	CASNRVVGGTDTQYF
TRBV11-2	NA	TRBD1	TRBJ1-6	TGTGCCAGCAGCGTCGGACAGGGCGCCCAATCCCGAAATTCACCCCTCCACTTT	CASSVGQGAQSRNSPLHF
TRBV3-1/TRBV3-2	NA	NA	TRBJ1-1	TGTGCCAGCAGCCAAGATCACGCAGTCCCGAACACTGAAGCTTTCTTT	CASSQDHAVPNTEAFF
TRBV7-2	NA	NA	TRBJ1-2	TGTGCCAGCAGCTTGAAGTGGGGAGGGTCTAACTATGGCTACACCTTC	CASSLKWGGSNYGYTF
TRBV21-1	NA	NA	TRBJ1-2	TGTGCCAGCAGCAAGGTGACAGGAAAGAGTGGCTACACCTTC	CASSKVTGKSGYTF
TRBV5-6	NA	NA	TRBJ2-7	TGTGCCAGCAGCTTGGACCCGCGGAGCCCCTACGAGCAGTACTTC	CASSLDPRSPYEQYF
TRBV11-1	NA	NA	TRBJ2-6	TGTGCCAGCAGCTTACAACAAGTCTCTGGGGCCAACGTCCTGACTTTC	CASSLQQVSGANVLTF
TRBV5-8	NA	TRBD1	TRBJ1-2	TGTGCCAGCAGCTTAGTGTATAGGGACAGGAACACCTATGGCTACACCTTC	CASSLVYRDRNTYGYTF
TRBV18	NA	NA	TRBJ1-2	TGTGCCAGCTCACACGCAGGGTCGAACTATGGCTACACCTTC	CASSHAGSNYGYTF
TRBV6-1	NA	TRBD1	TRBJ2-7	TGTGCCAGCAGTCAGACAGGGGGCGGATACGAGCAGTACTTC	CASSQTGGGYEQYF
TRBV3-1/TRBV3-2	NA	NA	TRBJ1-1	TGTGCCAGCAGCCAAGCGACAGGTGAAGCTTTCTTT	CASSQATGEAFF
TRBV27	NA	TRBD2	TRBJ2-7	TGTGCCAGCAGTTCCCTTCGTAAGGGAGGGCCGGGGGACGAGCAGTACTTC	CASSSLRKGGPGDEQYF
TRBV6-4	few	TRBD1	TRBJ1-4	TGTGCCAGCAGTCAGCAGGGGGGAGAAAAACTGTTTTTT	CASSQQGGEKLFF
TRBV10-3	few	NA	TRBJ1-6	TGTGCCACCCATAGAGGGAATAATTCACCCCTCCACTTT	CATHRGNNSPLHF
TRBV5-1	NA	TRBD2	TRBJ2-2	TGCGCCAGCAGCTCAATACCGGGACTAGCGGGACAAACCGGGGAGCTGTTTTTT	CASSSIPGLAGQTGELFF
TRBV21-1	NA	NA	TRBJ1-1	TGTGCCAGCAGCAACCTCCCGAGCCGACAGGTGCTGAACACTGAAGCTTTCTTT	CASSNLPSRQVLNTEAFF
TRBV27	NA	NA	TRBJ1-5	TGTGCCAGCAGTTTTCACGGAGCTAGCAATCAGCCCCAGCATTTT	CASSFHGASNQPQHF
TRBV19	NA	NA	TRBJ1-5	TGTGCCAGTAGTATAGTAGGTCGAGGGAACAATCAGCCCCAGCATTTT	CASSIVGRGNNQPQHF
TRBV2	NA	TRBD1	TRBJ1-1	TGTGCCAGCAGTCCTCGACAGGGTTTATCTAACACTGAAGCTTTCTTT	CASSPRQGLSNTEAFF
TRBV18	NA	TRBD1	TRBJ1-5	TGTGCCAGCTCCGCGGGACAGGGCAATCAGCCCCAGCATTTT	CASSAGQGNQPQHF
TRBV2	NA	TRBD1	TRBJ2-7	TGTGCCAGCAGCTACGACAGGGGGTACGAGCAGTACTTC	CASSYDRGYEQYF
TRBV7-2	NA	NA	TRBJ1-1	TGTGCCAGCAGCTTACAGGGGAACACTGAAGCTTTCTTT	CASSLQGNTEAFF
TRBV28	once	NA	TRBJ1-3	TGTGCCAGCAGTCCGCGGGTATCCTCTGGAAACACCATATATTTT	CASSPRVSSGNTIYF
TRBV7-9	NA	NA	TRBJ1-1	TGTGCCAGCAGCTTGGCAGGGGTAACTGAAGCTTTCTTT	CASSLAGVTEAFF
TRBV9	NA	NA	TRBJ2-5	TGTGCCAGCAGCGTAGGTGGGGCAGAGACCCAGTACTTC	CASSVGGAETQYF
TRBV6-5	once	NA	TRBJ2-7	TGTGCCAGCAGGGGGGACATCTACGAGCAGTACTTC	CASRGDIYEQYF
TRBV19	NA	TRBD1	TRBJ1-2	TGTGCCAGTAGTAGGACAGGACCTCTCAACTATGGCTACACCTTC	CASSRTGPLNYGYTF
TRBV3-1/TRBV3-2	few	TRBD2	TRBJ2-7	TGTGCCAGCAGCCCCAGCGGGAACACCTACGAGCAGTACTTC	CASSPSGNTYEQYF
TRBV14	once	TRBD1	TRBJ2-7	TGTGCCAGCAGCCTACCCGGGACAGGGTTCAGCGAGCAGTACTTC	CASSLPGTGFSEQYF
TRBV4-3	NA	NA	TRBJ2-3	TGCGCCAGCAGCCACCGCCCCAGGGGTGATACGCAGTATTTT	CASSHRPRGDTQYF
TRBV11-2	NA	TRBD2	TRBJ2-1	TGTGCCAGCAGCGAGACGGGGGGGAGCTCCTACAATGAGCAGTTCTTC	CASSETGGSSYNEQFF
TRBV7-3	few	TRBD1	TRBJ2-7	TGTGCCAGCAGCTTATCTGGGACAGGGACCTACGAGCAGTACTTC	CASSLSGTGTYEQYF
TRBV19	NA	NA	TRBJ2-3	TGTGCCAGTAGTATAGATCGGAGCGCCGGTACGCAGTATTTT	CASSIDRSAGTQYF
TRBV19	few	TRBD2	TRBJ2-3	TGTGCCAGTACAGCGGGGTACACAGATACGCAGTATTTT	CASTAGYTDTQYF
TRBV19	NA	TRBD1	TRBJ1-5	TGTGCCAGTTCCGGGACAGGCAATCAGCCCCAGCATTTT	CASSGTGNQPQHF
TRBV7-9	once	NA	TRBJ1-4	TGTGCCAGCAGCTTTCTCACAGATAATGAAAAACTGTTTTTT	CASSFLTDNEKLFF
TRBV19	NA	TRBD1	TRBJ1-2	TGTGCCAGTAGCCCCGACAGGGAAGGGGTCTATGGCTACACCTTC	CASSPDREGVYGYTF
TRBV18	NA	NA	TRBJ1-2	TGTGCCAGCTCACCGGTTTCCGGGGAGAGGAACTATGGCTACACCTTC	CASSPVSGERNYGYTF
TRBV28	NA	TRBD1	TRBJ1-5	TGTGCCAGCAATACCTGGACAGGGTATAGCAATCAGCCCCAGCATTTT	CASNTWTGYSNQPQHF
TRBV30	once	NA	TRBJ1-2	TGTGCCTGGAGTGTCCACAGGTCCCACTATGGCTACACCTTC	CAWSVHRSHYGYTF
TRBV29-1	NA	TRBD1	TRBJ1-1	TGCAGCGTTGAGGGACAGGGTGGTTCTGAAGCTTTCTTT	CSVEGQGGSEAFF